A single sample is the source of the 27 T cell receptor beta chains below, sequenced in a study of T cell responses to AZD1222 COVID-19 vaccine. Assay used: immunoSEQ multiplex PCR; TCRdb lists only in-frame clones, some missing. Of fewer than 120,000 clones in the sample, around nine tenths are singletons; the top ten hold around 3.2%. The sample in question was peripheral blood, obtained on day 0 of AZD1222 vaccination. These TCRs come from an adult in good health.

In its sample, this clone was seen a few times. This sequence joins TRBV5-4 and TRBJ2-2, with unresolved D. V lost 7 bases, J lost 0 bases, and 13 bases lay in between. Germline values: CDR1 SGHNT, CDR2 YYREEE (reference sequence). This CDR3 spans 15 amino acids. The CDR3 here is CASRSRPSNTGELFF. CDR3 bases: TGTGCCAGCCGTTCGAGGCCTTCGAACACCGGGGAGCTGTTTTTT.

V and J are TRBV2 and TRBJ1-1, with D unclear. The CDR3 extends over 14 amino acids. The ends were cut back, 8 bases at V and 1 base at J, with 14 bases in the middle. Germline assignment: CDR1 SNHLY and CDR2 FYNNEI. In nucleotides, the CDR3 is TGTGCCAGCCTACTGAGACAAGCGAACACTGAAGCTTTCTTT. As protein: CASLLRQANTEAFF.

The gene calls are TRBV20-1 and TRBJ2-7; 7 bases align to TRBD1. The CDR3 runs 11 residues. CDR1 and CDR2 from the germline V gene are DFQATT and SNEGSKA (reference sequence). Trimming cost V 5 bases and J 3 bases; bases outside gene matches: 1. The CDR3 DNA reads TGCAGTGCTGGACAGGACTACGAGCAGTACTTC. Encoded protein: CSAGQDYEQYF.

The rearrangement links TRBV21-1 to TRBJ2-2. TRBV21-1 is deemed a pseudogene. The CDR3 is made up of 18 amino acids. CDR3 nucleotide sequence: TGTGCCCGAACCCGGTCCAGGGACCCCTCGAGGAGCGCCGGGGAGCTGTTTTTT. Its translation is CARTRSRDPSRSAGELFF.

The chain employs TRBV6-5 and TRBJ1-1, with TRBD1 matching 7 bases. The length of the CDR3 is 12 residues. CDR1 MNHEY and CDR2 SVGAGI come from the germline V gene. V was clipped by 10 bases and J by 5 bases; unmatched bases: 7. The CDR3 nucleotides read TGTGCCACATACAGGGGAGGGACTGAAGCTTTCTTT. Amino acids: CATYRGGTEAFF.

This chain joins TRBV10-3 and TRBJ1-5; unclear D gene. CDR3 size: 15 residues. The V gene's germline CDR1 is ENHRY and CDR2 SYGVKD. Trimming took 0 bases from V and 7 from J, leaving 13 bases between them. CDR3 nucleotide sequence: TGTGCCATCAGTGAGTCGGCAACTATGGGGCAGCCCCAGCATTTT. This translates into CAISESATMGQPQHF.

V gene TRBV5-1 combines with J gene TRBJ1-1, with TRBD1 as a possible D gene (6 bases). Trimming removed 4 bases from V and 7 bases from J, with 17 bases in between. CDR1 is SGHRS, CDR2 YFSETQ, per germline. The CDR3 runs 14 residues. CDR3 loop: CASSRRGATFEAFF. The CDR3, as DNA: TGCGCCAGCAGCAGGAGGGGGGCCACCTTTGAAGCTTTCTTT.

The J gene is TRBJ2-5, the V gene TRBV7-3; a possible D gene is TRBD1 (6 bases). The CDR3 loop spans 13 amino acids. Trimming cost V 5 bases and J 5 bases, with 12 bases left between them. Germline loops: CDR1 SGHTA, CDR2 FQGTGA. The CDR3 bases are TGTGCCAGCAGCCCCGGGACACGGGAGACCCAGTACTTC. This sequence encodes CASSPGTRETQYF.

This chain joins TRBV28 and TRBJ1-2; 9 bases match TRBD1. Germline values: CDR1 MDHEN, CDR2 SYDVKM. Unmatched junction bases numbered 6, after V lost 3 bases and J lost 10 bases. CDR3 size: 13 residues. Written as DNA, the CDR3 is TGTGCCAGCAGTTTGGCGGACAGGGGACTCTACACCTTC. Translated: CASSLADRGLYTF.

This rearrangement joins TRBV24-1 to TRBJ2-5; 10 positions agree with TRBD2. V lost 4 bases to trimming and J lost 7 bases; unmatched junction nucleotides: 14. The length of the CDR3 is 17 residues. CDR1 KGHDR and CDR2 SFDVKD come from the germline V gene. The CDR3 bases are TGTGCCACCAGTGACCCCGGAGTAGCGGGGGGCCCGGGGACCCAGTACTTC. Translated: CATSDPGVAGGPGTQYF.

The chain recombines TRBV3-1 (or the pseudogene TRBV3-2) with TRBJ2-1, with no clear D. The germline V and J ends were trimmed by 4 bases and 0 bases, with 13 bases remaining between them. CDR1 and CDR2 from the germline V gene are LGHDT and YNNKEL (reference sequence). This CDR3 spans 16 amino acids. CDR3 sequence reads: CASSRPLSTSYNEQFF. Here the CDR3 DNA reads TGTGCCAGCAGCCGGCCCCTCAGTACCTCCTACAATGAGCAGTTCTTC.

The chain carries TRBV25-1 and TRBJ1-3, with D possibly being TRBD1 (6 bases). This CDR3 is 16 amino acids long. V was cut by 8 bases and J by 4 bases, with 21 bases left in between. Germline assignment: CDR1 MGHDK and CDR2 SYGVNS. The DNA for the CDR3 is TGTGCCAGCGCCTCGCCCCAGGGGTACCCAGGAAACACCATATATTTT. Protein: CASASPQGYPGNTIYF.

The chain recombines TRBV28 with TRBJ1-2; D ambiguous. This CDR3 contains 15 residues. V lost 3 bases and J lost 1, with 12 bases in between. Germline V CDR1 and CDR2: MDHEN, SYDVKM. CDR3 sequence: CASSFIGIYNYGYTF. CDR3 nucleotide sequence: TGTGCCAGCAGTTTCATAGGGATCTATAACTATGGCTACACCTTC.

The rearrangement joins TRBV24-1 to TRBJ2-1; D not certain. The V and J ends lost 8 bases and 0 bases respectively, with 13 bases between them. Germline V gene lookup returns CDR1 KGHDR and CDR2 SFDVKD. There are 15 residues in the CDR3. The CDR3, as DNA: TGTGCCACCAACGATCCGAGTAGCTCCTACAATGAGCAGTTCTTC. This sequence encodes CATNDPSSSYNEQFF.

V usage is TRBV20-1 and J usage is TRBJ1-2; tentative D call: TRBD1 (6 bases). V was pared by 3 bases and J by 6 bases, with 14 bases between. Looked up from germline, CDR1 is DFQATT and CDR2 is SNEGSKA (reference sequence). CDR3 length: 13 residues. This CDR3 is CSASPGVVDGYTF. DNA for the CDR3: TGCAGTGCTAGTCCAGGGGTAGTTGATGGCTACACCTTC.

This sequence joins TRBV3-1 (or the pseudogene TRBV3-2) and TRBJ1-2; D gene unclear. V shed 4 bases and J shed 4 bases, with 10 bases lying between them. Germline V gene lookup returns CDR1 LGHDT and CDR2 YNNKEL (reference sequence). The CDR3 has 13 residues. The CDR3 protein is CASSRETLYGYTF. The CDR3 nucleotides read TGTGCCAGCAGCCGGGAGACCCTCTATGGCTACACCTTC.

About this clone: Here the CDR3 omits its conserved ending phenylalanine or tryptophan, so a read error is the likely source. Because the CDR3's place on the DNA is in doubt, the DNA is left out and the CDR3 is given as listed by TCRdb. The chain joins TRBV30 to TRBJ2-7; the table's TRBD2 call for D was not verified on the DNA. Per the germline V gene, CDR1 is GTSNPN and CDR2 is SVGIG (reference sequence). The CDR3 spans 9 amino acids, including both terminal residues. The CDR3 sequence: CAWSAPLSR.

There are a few counts of this clone. The V and J genes are TRBV5-1 and TRBJ2-7, with D perhaps TRBD2 (5 bases). The CDR3 totals 15 residues. Germline assignment: CDR1 SGHRS and CDR2 YFSETQ. Trimming cost V 4 bases and J 0 bases, with 14 bases left between them. The CDR3 here is CASSAGISSSYEQYF. CDR3 nucleotides: TGCGCCAGCAGCGCCGGGATTTCAAGCTCCTACGAGCAGTACTTC.

V usage is TRBV4-3 and J usage is TRBJ2-7; D is tentatively TRBD1 or TRBD2 (6 bases each). Germline loops: CDR1 LGHNA, CDR2 YSLEER. The CDR3 length is 15 residues. Trimming removed 0 bases from V and 2 bases from J, with 11 bases in between. CDR3 sequence: CASSQETGATYEQYF. The DNA for the CDR3 is TGCGCCAGCAGCCAAGAAACGGGGGCAACCTACGAGCAGTACTTC.

The V and J genes are TRBV7-2 and TRBJ2-5; D perhaps matches TRBD2 (5 bases). Per germline, CDR1 SGHTA and CDR2 FQGNSA. The V gene lost 1 base and the J gene lost 2 bases, with 11 bases spanning the gap. CDR3 size: 15 residues. The CDR3 loop reads CASSLVRGPQETQYF. The CDR3 bases are TGTGCCAGCAGCTTAGTACGGGGTCCTCAAGAGACCCAGTACTTC.

The chain uses TRBV5-4 and TRBJ2-1; TRBD2 matches 7 bases. Germline V gives CDR1 SGHNT, CDR2 YYREEE (reference sequence). V shed 2 bases, J shed 4 bases, and the junction held 3 bases outside the gene matches. The CDR3 has 14 residues. In DNA form, the CDR3 reads TGTGCCAGCAGCTTCGCTAGCGGATACAATGAGCAGTTCTTC. This encodes CASSFASGYNEQFF.

A note on this clone: This sample includes further DNA sequences coding for the same CDR3. The V call is TRBV12-3 or TRBV12-4, the J call TRBJ1-2, with D hard to call. Trimming took 5 bases from V and 1 from J, leaving 2 bases between them. This CDR3 comprises 11 residues. CDR3 DNA: TGTGCCAGCAGTCTTAACTATGGCTACACCTTC. Its translation: CASSLNYGYTF.

The rearrangement uses TRBV28 and TRBJ1-1, with D possibly being TRBD1 (6 bases). Trimming cost V 7 bases and J 6 bases, with 15 bases left between them. Looked up from germline, CDR1 is MDHEN and CDR2 is SYDVKM. This CDR3 region has 13 residues. The CDR3 loop reads CASTRGDTAEAFF. The CDR3 DNA reads TGTGCCAGCACCCGAGGGGACACGGCTGAAGCTTTCTTT. The full variable domain, its missing parts supplied by reference TRBV28 and TRBJ1-1, is DVKVTQSSRYLVKRTGEKVFLECVQDMDHENMFWYRQDPGLGLRLIYFSYDVKMKEKGDIPEGYSVSREKKERFSLILESASTNQTSMYLCASTRGDTAEAFFGQGTRLTVV.

V gene TRBV2 combines with J gene TRBJ1-5; D is ambiguous. CDR1 and CDR2 from the germline V gene are SNHLY and FYNNEI. V dropped 8 bases and J dropped 8 bases, with 10 bases sitting between them. The CDR3 is 11 amino acids. CDR3 sequence (DNA): TGTGCCAGCGGCCCCAAGGAGCCCCAGCATTTT. This sequence encodes CASGPKEPQHF.

This clone showed up just once. This chain connects TRBV27 to TRBJ1-1; D is possibly TRBD1 (5 bases). Trimming took 4 bases from V and 4 from J, leaving 10 bases between them. The CDR3 consists of 13 residues. Germline V gives CDR1 MNHEY, CDR2 SMNVEV (reference sequence). The CDR3 spells CASSWGSGTEAFF. The CDR3 DNA reads as TGTGCCAGCAGTTGGGGGTCAGGCACTGAAGCTTTCTTT.

This clone was seen a handful of times. The V and J genes are TRBV4-1 and TRBJ2-2; a weak D match, TRBD2 (5 bases). V lost 4 bases, J lost 0 bases, and 9 bases lay in between. The CDR3 spans 15 residues. CDR1 is MGHRA, CDR2 YSYEKL, per germline. The chain's CDR3 is CASSPGIPNTGELFF. CDR3 bases: TGCGCCAGCAGCCCCGGGATCCCGAACACCGGGGAGCTGTTTTTT.

The chain carries TRBV3-1 (or the pseudogene TRBV3-2) and TRBJ1-2; D is unresolved. From germline, CDR1 is LGHDT and CDR2 YNNKEL (reference sequence). The germline V and J ends were trimmed by 2 bases and 0 bases, with 7 bases remaining between them. This CDR3 contains 14 residues. CDR3: CASSQQSSNYGYTF. In DNA form, the CDR3 reads TGTGCCAGCAGCCAACAGTCATCTAACTATGGCTACACCTTC.